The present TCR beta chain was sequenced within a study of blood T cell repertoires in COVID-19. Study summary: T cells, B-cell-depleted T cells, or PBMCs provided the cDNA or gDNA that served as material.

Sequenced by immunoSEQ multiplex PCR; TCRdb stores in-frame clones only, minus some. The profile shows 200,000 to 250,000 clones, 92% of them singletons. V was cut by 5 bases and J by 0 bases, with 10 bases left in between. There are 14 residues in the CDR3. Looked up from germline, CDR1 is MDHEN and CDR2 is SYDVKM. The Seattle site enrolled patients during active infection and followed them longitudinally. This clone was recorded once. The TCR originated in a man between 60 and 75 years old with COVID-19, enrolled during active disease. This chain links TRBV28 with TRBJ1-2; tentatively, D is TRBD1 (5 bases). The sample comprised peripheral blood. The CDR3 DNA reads TGTGCCAGCAGTGCGGGACCCTCTAACTATGGCTACACCTTC. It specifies CASSAGPSNYGYTF.